What follows describes a single T cell receptor beta chain. What it binds is unknown. This record comes from a study of Graves' ophthalmopathy and Graves' hyperthyroidism. Study details: Peripheral blood (taken before any treatment) was collected at initial diagnosis.

Study results and limitations: Sensitivity of approximately 70% and specificity of less than 85% were achieved by the model that predicted ophthalmopathy progression. Among thyroid clonotypes expanded above 0.001 frequency, most also appeared in blood.

The CDR3 sequence is 13 residues long. CDR1 and CDR2 from the germline V gene are SGHDT and YYEEEE. V lost 2 bases to trimming and J lost 7 bases, with 12 bases between them. Using RNA transcripts, the TCR beta CDR3 regions were amplified. An opening RT-PCR round employed HTBI primers and preceded a second-round multiplex PCR. MiXCR was run by TCRdb on the multiplex PCR reads, yielding one entry per CDR3 protein. The table shows 650,000 to 900,000 distinct CDR3 sequences, with around 40% occurring only once. V and J are TRBV5-6 and TRBJ1-1; no clear D gene. The sequence derives from an adult man with Graves' ophthalmopathy. The sequencing input was peripheral blood. The CDR3 DNA reads TGTGCCAGCAGCTTTATGGGCCGGGATGAAGCTTTCTTT. This codes for CASSFMGRDEAFF.